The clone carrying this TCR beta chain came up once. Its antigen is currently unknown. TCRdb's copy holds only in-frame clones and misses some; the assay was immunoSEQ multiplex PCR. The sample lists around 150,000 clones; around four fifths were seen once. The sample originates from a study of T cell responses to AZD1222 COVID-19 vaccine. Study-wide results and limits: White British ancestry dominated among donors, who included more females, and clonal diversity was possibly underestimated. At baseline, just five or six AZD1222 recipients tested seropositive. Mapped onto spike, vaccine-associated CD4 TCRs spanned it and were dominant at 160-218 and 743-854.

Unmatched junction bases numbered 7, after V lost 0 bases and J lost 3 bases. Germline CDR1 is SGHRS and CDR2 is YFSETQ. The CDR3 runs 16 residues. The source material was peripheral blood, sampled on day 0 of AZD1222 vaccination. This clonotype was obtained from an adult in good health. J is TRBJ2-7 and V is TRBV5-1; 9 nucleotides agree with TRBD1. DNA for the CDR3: TGCGCCAGCAGCTTGGCCTCCCGACAGGGGGACTACGAGCAGTACTTC. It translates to CASSLASRQGDYEQYF.